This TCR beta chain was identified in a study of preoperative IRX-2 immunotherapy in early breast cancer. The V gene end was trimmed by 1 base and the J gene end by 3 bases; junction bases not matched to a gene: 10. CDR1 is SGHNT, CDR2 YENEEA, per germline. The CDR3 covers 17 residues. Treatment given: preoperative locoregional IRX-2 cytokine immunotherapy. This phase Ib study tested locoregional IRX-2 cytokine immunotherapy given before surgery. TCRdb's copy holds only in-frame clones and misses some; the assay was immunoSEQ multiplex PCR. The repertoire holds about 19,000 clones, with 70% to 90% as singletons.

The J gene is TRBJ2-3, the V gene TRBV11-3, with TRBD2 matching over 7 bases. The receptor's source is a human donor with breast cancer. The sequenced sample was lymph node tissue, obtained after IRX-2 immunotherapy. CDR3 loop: CASSLGAAGGMTDTQYF. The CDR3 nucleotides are TGTGCCAGCAGCTTAGGAGCGGCCGGGGGGATGACAGATACGCAGTATTTT.